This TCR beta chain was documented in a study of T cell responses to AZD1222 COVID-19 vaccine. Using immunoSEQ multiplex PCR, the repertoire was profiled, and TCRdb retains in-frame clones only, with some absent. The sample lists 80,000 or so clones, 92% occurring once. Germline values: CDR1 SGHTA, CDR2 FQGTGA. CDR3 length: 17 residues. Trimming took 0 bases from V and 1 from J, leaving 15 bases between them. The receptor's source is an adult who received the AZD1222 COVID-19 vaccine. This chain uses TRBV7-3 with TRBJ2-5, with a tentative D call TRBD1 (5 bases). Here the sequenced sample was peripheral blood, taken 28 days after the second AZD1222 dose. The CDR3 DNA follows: TGTGCCAGCAGCTTAACGGTTGAAGGGGAAGGCCAAGAGACCCAGTACTTC. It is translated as CASSLTVEGEGQETQYF.